This section outlines one TCR beta chain sequence together with its context. Its antigen is unknown. TCRdb keeps only in-frame clones here, not all; method: immunoSEQ multiplex PCR. The data hold approximately 98,000 clones, with approximately 78% observed a single time. The data belong to a study of radiotherapy plus CTLA-4 blockade in lung cancer. Study at large: Disease control reached over 30%, with objective responses in 15% to 20%. Study results and caveats: Tumor-origin TCR clones grew in blood after radiotherapy plus ipilimumab. How blood T cell clones changed early, along with interferon-beta, reportedly forecast response best.

With 1 base removed from V and 6 bases from J, the gap between germline ends came to 16 bases. The CDR3 sequence is 16 residues long. CDR1 and CDR2 (germline): MNHEY, SMNVEV (reference sequence). People whose metastatic non-small-cell lung cancer was chemo-refractory got focal radiation along with CTLA-4 blockade by ipilimumab. J is TRBJ1-5 and V is TRBV27; TRBD1 might be the D (5 bases). The origin of this receptor is a human donor with non-small cell lung cancer who had a partial response to radiotherapy plus ipilimumab. This specimen was peripheral blood, taken from a patient treated with radiotherapy plus ipilimumab. CDR3: CASSLYLGRGGQPQHF. CDR3 nucleotide sequence: TGTGCCAGCAGTTTATACCTTGGAAGGGGCGGTCAGCCCCAGCATTTT.